This TCR beta chain was captured in a study of beta chain features in type 1 diabetes. On this clone itself: Its antigen is currently unknown.

The sequenced template was cDNA made from the entire isolated RNA. Profiling relied on immunoSEQ multiplex PCR, and the TCRdb table lists in-frame clones only, not all of them. The sample lists under 350,000 clones, roughly an eighth occurring once. Overall study findings and caveats: Shortening of TCRB CDR3s, moderate but significant, appeared in all four CD4+ subsets of Type 1 diabetes patients. Equally in patients and controls, PCR might preferentially amplify shorter templates. There was no resolution here of whether HLA type influences TCRB rearrangement. In comparison with healthy donors, patients had naive, central memory and Treg TCRB repertoires that appeared more similar.

V lost 3 bases, J lost 2 bases, and 4 bases stayed unmatched. Per the germline V gene, CDR1 is SGHRS and CDR2 is YFSETQ. The CDR3 is 17 amino acids. Sorting of CD4+ naive, central memory, regulatory and stem cell-like memory cells was performed via CD45RO/CCR7/CD25/CD127/CD95/CD27. The specimen was naive CD4+ T cells from blood. The chain joins TRBV5-1 to TRBJ2-3, with 15 bases matching TRBD2. This sequence originates from a man aged 25 to 40 with type 1 diabetes. CDR3 region: CASSSGTSGRYTDTQYF. The CDR3 DNA reads TGCGCCAGCAGCTCCGGGACTAGCGGGAGGTACACAGATACGCAGTATTTT.